These 23 T cell receptor beta chains were sequenced from one sample in a study of T cells in Graves' hyperthyroidism and ophthalmopathy. RNA transcripts gave rise to amplified TCR beta CDR3 regions. The TCR CDR3 first-round RT-PCR relied on the HTBI primer set. TCRdb called the multiplex PCR reads again in MiXCR, with one record for every CDR3 protein. The sample holds hundreds of thousands of distinct CDR3 sequences; about 45% are singletons and the top ten take 8.2%. The sample consisted of peripheral blood or thyroid tissue (not recorded which). These TCRs come from a woman between 18 and 29 years old with Graves' hyperthyroidism.

This clonotype occurred many times. The chain is built from TRBV7-9 and TRBJ1-2, with unresolved D. V lost 8 bases and J lost 4, with 8 bases in between. The CDR3 totals 11 residues. CDR1 is SEHNR, CDR2 FQNEAQ, per germline (reference sequence). The CDR3: CASGGTYGYTF. Here the CDR3 DNA reads TGTGCCAGCGGCGGAACCTATGGCTACACCTTC.

About this clonotype itself: One end of the junction is discordant with germline, which a read error may explain. The chain links TRBV7-9 to TRBJ2-7, with D maybe TRBD2 (7 bases). Germline V gene sequence: CDR1 SEHNR, CDR2 FQNEAQ (reference sequence). The CDR3 sequence is 14 residues long. CDR3 DNA sequence: TGTGCCAGCAGCTTAGCGGGGGGGCTCAACGAGCGGTACTTC. It yields the protein CASSLAGGLNERYF. The complete variable domain, with remaining parts taken from reference TRBV7-9 and TRBJ2-7, reads DTGVSQNPRHKITKRGQNVTFRCDPISEHNRLYWYRQTLGQGPEFLTYFQNEAQLEKSRLLSDRFSAERPKGSFSTLEIQRTEQGDSAMYLCASSLAGGLNERYFGPGTRLTVT.

This clonotype was counted many times. The chain has TRBV2 and TRBJ1-2; no definite D call. Germline V gene sequence: CDR1 SNHLY, CDR2 FYNNEI. The CDR3 sequence is 13 residues long. The V gene lost 1 base and the J gene lost 4 bases, with 7 bases spanning the gap. This CDR3 is CASSEGSSYGYTF. In nucleotides, the CDR3 is TGTGCCAGCAGTGAAGGCAGCAGCTATGGCTACACCTTC. The full variable domain, rest sourced from reference TRBV2 and TRBJ1-2, is EPEVTQTPSHQVTQMGQEVILRCVPISNHLYFYWYRQILGQKVEFLVSFYNNEISEKSEIFDDQFSVERPDGSNFTLKIRSTKLEDSAMYFCASSEGSSYGYTFGSGTRLTVV.

This chain connects TRBV5-1 to TRBJ1-2; tentative D call: TRBD1 (5 bases). The CDR3 consists of 14 residues. In germline, CDR1 is SGHRS, CDR2 YFSETQ. The V end lost 0 bases, the J end lost 4 bases, and 10 bases lay between the germline ends. The CDR3 loop reads CASSLARGFYGYTF. CDR3 coding DNA: TGCGCCAGCAGCTTGGCAAGGGGCTTCTATGGCTACACCTTC.

This clonotype came up once. The V gene is TRBV11-3, the J gene TRBJ2-2, with D perhaps being TRBD1 or TRBD2 (5 bases each). The CDR3 extends over 13 amino acids. Between the trimmed V and J ends, which lost 11 bases and 5 bases, there was a span of 15 bases. Germline CDR1 is SGHNT and CDR2 is YENEEA. The CDR3 bases are TGTGCCTGGAGTGGGACGTCAACCGGGGAGCTGTTTTTT. It yields the protein CAWSGTSTGELFF.

This clonotype came up a few times. V gene TRBV7-9 combines with J gene TRBJ1-5; possible D gene TRBD1, 5 bases. CDR3 length equals 13 residues. V lost 5 bases and J lost 5, with 10 bases in between. Germline CDR1 is SEHNR and CDR2 is FQNEAQ (reference sequence). Written as DNA, the CDR3 is TGTGCCAGCAGCGCCCGAGGGGATCAGCCCCAGCATTTT. This encodes CASSARGDQPQHF.

The chain links TRBV15 to TRBJ2-6; TRBD1 matches 10 bases. CDR3 length: 16 residues. CDR1 and CDR2 from the germline V gene are LNHNV and YYDKDF (reference sequence). The J segment lost 3 bases and the V segment lost 5 bases, leaving 4 bases of the junction unmatched. CDR3 residues: CATSARDRGGANVLTF. As DNA, the CDR3 is TGTGCCACCAGCGCCCGGGACAGGGGTGGGGCCAACGTCCTGACTTTC.

The rearrangement uses TRBV7-9 and TRBJ1-5; D is ambiguous. The CDR3 sequence is 13 residues long. From germline, CDR1 is SEHNR and CDR2 FQNEAQ (reference sequence). V gave up 5 bases and J gave up 5 bases, with 10 bases separating them. The CDR3 DNA is TGTGCCAGCAGCAGCGGGATCGATCAGCCCCAGCATTTT. Encoded protein: CASSSGIDQPQHF.

A remark on this clonotype: This sequence may be a read error, since a much larger clone differs from it by one base. The V gene is TRBV10-3, the J gene TRBJ1-2; unclear D gene. Per germline, CDR1 ENHRY and CDR2 SYGVKD. Trimming shortened V by 2 bases and J by 0 bases, and 1 base separated the two germline ends. The CDR3 is 12 amino acids. The CDR3 sequence: CAISETNYGYTF. CDR3 coding DNA: TGTGCCATCAGTGAGACTAACTATGGCTACACCTTC.

This clonotype has more than one count but fewer than ten. The chain combines TRBV7-9 with TRBJ1-4; 8 nucleotides match TRBD1. V trimming: 4 bases; J trimming: 7 bases; junction bases outside the gene matches: 8. The CDR3 loop spans 15 amino acids. Germline V gives CDR1 SEHNR, CDR2 FQNEAQ (reference sequence). The CDR3 DNA reads TGTGCCAGCAGCTCCAGGACAGGGTTAGCTGAAAAACTGTTTTTT. Its translation is CASSSRTGLAEKLFF.

The rearrangement joins TRBV11-3 to TRBJ1-1; 9 bases line up with TRBD1. Germline V CDR1 and CDR2: SGHNT, YENEEA. The length of the CDR3 is 15 residues. Germline trimming cut 5 bases from V and 3 bases from J; bases unmatched to any gene: 7. The CDR3 here is CASSGWGQGDTEAFF. The CDR3 nucleotides read TGTGCCAGCAGCGGCTGGGGACAGGGTGACACTGAAGCTTTCTTT. Variable domain in full (rest from reference TRBV11-3 and TRBJ1-1): EAGVVQSPRYKIIEKKQPVAFWCNPISGHNTLYWYLQNLGQGPELLIRYENEEAVDDSQLPKDRFSAERLKGVDSTLKIQPAELGDSAVYLCASSGWGQGDTEAFFGQGTRLTVV.

The chain is built from TRBV7-9 and TRBJ1-5; 7 nucleotides agree with TRBD1. Germline V CDR1 and CDR2: SEHNR, FQNEAQ (reference sequence). The CDR3 totals 15 residues. V dropped 5 bases and J dropped 4; count of bases not matched to a gene: 8. CDR3 in amino acids: CASSPRGDANQPQHF. In nucleotides, the CDR3 is TGTGCCAGCAGCCCCAGGGGGGACGCAAATCAGCCCCAGCATTTT.

A word on this clonotype: Since a much larger clone is just one base distant, this may be a read error. The rearrangement links TRBV9 to TRBJ2-6; a possible D gene is TRBD2 (6 bases). This CDR3 is built from 15 residues. Germline values: CDR1 SGDLS, CDR2 YYNGEE. CDR3 coding DNA: TGTGCCAGCAGTATCGGGGGTTCTGGGGCCAACGCCCTGACTTTC. Translating it yields CASSIGGSGANALTF.

This clonotype was seen a few times. V usage is TRBV10-3 and J usage is TRBJ2-7; D is uncertain. Germline loops: CDR1 ENHRY, CDR2 SYGVKD. This CDR3 is 12 amino acids long. V shed 8 bases and J shed 0 bases, with 8 bases lying between them. CDR3 in DNA: TGTGCCATCGGGCCCAGCTCCTACGAGCAGTACTTC. It yields the protein CAIGPSSYEQYF.

J is TRBJ2-7 and V is TRBV6-1; 16 bases fit TRBD2. With 6 bases clipped from V and 6 bases from J, the junction kept 5 bases outside the gene matches. CDR3 length: 15 residues. Per the germline V gene, CDR1 is MNHNS and CDR2 is SASEGT. In DNA form, the CDR3 reads TGTGCCAGCAGCGGAGGGACTAGCGGGAGGGGCGAGCAGTACTTC. Protein sequence: CASSGGTSGRGEQYF.

The chain is built from TRBV7-9 and TRBJ1-2, with no clear D. This CDR3 region has 14 residues. The germline V gene encodes CDR1 SEHNR and CDR2 FQNEAQ (reference sequence). Trimming removed 6 bases at V and 8 bases at J, with 19 bases between. CDR3 DNA sequence: TGTGCCAGCAGTTCCCCGACTATCCCCGGAGGCTACACCTTC. This gives the protein CASSSPTIPGGYTF.

The genes are TRBV29-1 and TRBJ2-5; D ambiguous. The CDR3 covers 13 residues. Trimming took off 0 bases at V and 2 bases at J, with 7 bases between the two ends. Germline values: CDR1 SQVTM, CDR2 ANQGSEA. CDR3: CSVEDGLQETQYF. The CDR3, as DNA: TGCAGCGTTGAAGATGGGCTGCAAGAGACCCAGTACTTC.

The chain combines TRBV7-9 with TRBJ1-5; tentative D call: TRBD1 (5 bases). The CDR3 is made up of 14 amino acids. From germline, CDR1 is SEHNR and CDR2 FQNEAQ (reference sequence). V lost 4 bases to trimming and J lost 3 bases, with 10 bases between them. The CDR3 sequence is CASSSRVHNQPQHF. The CDR3 DNA reads as TGTGCCAGCAGCTCCAGGGTCCACAATCAGCCCCAGCATTTT. Using reference TRBV7-9 and TRBJ1-5 for the parts outside the CDR3, the full variable domain is DTGVSQNPRHKITKRGQNVTFRCDPISEHNRLYWYRQTLGQGPEFLTYFQNEAQLEKSRLLSDRFSAERPKGSFSTLEIQRTEQGDSAMYLCASSSRVHNQPQHFGDGTRLSIL.

As regards this clonotype: One end of the junction is discordant with germline, which a read error may explain. The chain combines TRBV2 with TRBJ1-6, with a possible D match to TRBD1 (5 bases). Per germline, CDR1 SNHLY and CDR2 FYNNEI. CDR3 length: 14 amino acids. In DNA form, the CDR3 reads TGTGCCAGCAGGGAAGATAAGGGGTATTCACCCCTCCACTTT. Translation gives CASREDKGYSPLHF. Supplemented by reference TRBV2 and TRBJ1-6, the full variable domain reads EPEVTQTPSHQVTQMGQEVILRCVPISNHLYFYWYRQILGQKVEFLVSFYNNEISEKSEIFDDQFSVERPDGSNFTLKIRSTKLEDSAMYFCASREDKGYSPLHFGNGTRLTVT.

The chain has TRBV7-2 and TRBJ2-7; TRBD2 matches 7 bases. Germline CDR1 is SGHTA and CDR2 is FQGNSA. This CDR3 spans 14 amino acids. The V gene end was trimmed by 1 base and the J gene end by 4 bases; junction bases not matched to a gene: 4. CDR3 amino acids: CASSLGGSKYEQYF. As DNA, the CDR3 is TGTGCCAGCAGCTTAGGCGGGAGTAAGTACGAGCAGTACTTC.

This clonotype was seen a few times. This chain joins TRBV27 and TRBJ2-6; D perhaps matches TRBD2 (5 bases). Looked up from germline, CDR1 is MNHEY and CDR2 is SMNVEV (reference sequence). This CDR3 is built from 15 residues. Trimming took off 3 bases at V and 4 bases at J, with 10 bases between the two ends. CDR3 residues: CASSFLAAGANVLTF. CDR3 nucleotides: TGTGCCAGCAGTTTCCTAGCAGCGGGGGCCAACGTCCTGACTTTC.

This chain links TRBV20-1 with TRBJ1-1; no definite D call. The CDR3 consists of 13 residues. With 0 bases removed from V and 8 bases from J, the gap between germline ends came to 13 bases. Germline V gene data show CDR1 as DFQATT and CDR2 as SNEGSKA (reference sequence). CDR3 amino acids: CSARDHRTAEAFF. As DNA, the CDR3 is TGCAGTGCTAGAGATCATAGAACAGCGGAAGCTTTCTTT.

The rearrangement uses TRBV12-3 or TRBV12-4 and TRBJ1-2; D possibly corresponds to TRBD1 (6 bases). Deletions cut 4 bases from V and 4 bases from J, with 13 bases between. This CDR3 is built from 14 residues. The CDR3 nucleotides are TGTGCCAGCAGTTCCCAAACAGGGCGCTATGGCTACACCTTC. Its translation is CASSSQTGRYGYTF.